These 15 T cell receptor beta chains were all obtained from the same sample, sequenced in a study of human T cells and chemical hapten exposure. Someone pulled total RNA out of unfractionated whole blood. Each CDR3 protein is one row after TCRdb ran MiXCR on the 5' RACE reads. The repertoire holds over 70,000 distinct CDR3 sequences, about a sixth seen once, with approximately 7% in the top ten. The receptor source for this set is a female donor in good health.

This clonotype showed up just a few times. The J gene is TRBJ2-1, the V gene TRBV28, with 8 nucleotides matching TRBD2. V lost 3 bases to trimming and J lost 4 bases; unmatched junction nucleotides: 8. The CDR3 loop spans 16 amino acids. The germline gives CDR1 MDHEN, CDR2 SYDVKM. The CDR3, as DNA: TGTGCCAGCAGTTTTAGGAGCGGGGGTATTTACAATGAGCAGTTCTTC. This encodes CASSFRSGGIYNEQFF.

This sequence joins TRBV12-3 or TRBV12-4 and TRBJ1-2; D perhaps matches TRBD1 (5 bases). This CDR3 comprises 15 residues. With 5 bases removed from V and 4 bases from J, the gap between germline ends came to 17 bases. CDR3 sequence: CASSPRQSIFYGYTF. The CDR3 DNA sequence: TGTGCCAGCAGTCCAAGACAGAGCATATTCTATGGCTACACCTTC.

This clonotype was seen ten or more times. The genes are TRBV28 and TRBJ2-7; D is possibly TRBD1 or TRBD2 (5 bases each). The CDR3 contains 16 residues. The germline V gene has CDR1 MDHEN and CDR2 SYDVKM. The V end lost 6 bases, the J end lost 1 base, and 19 bases lay between the germline ends. The CDR3 loop reads CASRVSSGTLSYEQYF. The CDR3 DNA sequence: TGTGCCAGCAGGGTAAGCTCCGGGACGCTGTCCTACGAGCAGTACTTC.

This clonotype came up many times. The J gene is TRBJ1-1, the V gene TRBV2; D is unclear. The germline V gene has CDR1 SNHLY and CDR2 FYNNEI. The V end lost 3 bases, the J end lost 4 bases, and 6 bases lay between the germline ends. CDR3 length: 12 residues. CDR3: CASSEGFTEAFF. As DNA, the CDR3 is TGTGCCAGCAGTGAGGGATTCACTGAAGCTTTCTTT.

This chain joins TRBV4-1 and TRBJ2-2; unclear D gene. The germline gives CDR1 MGHRA, CDR2 YSYEKL. The CDR3 totals 16 residues. Trimming cost V 1 base and J 4 bases, with 13 bases left between them. The chain's CDR3 is CASSQAIEDPTGELFF. The CDR3 bases are TGCGCCAGCAGCCAAGCCATCGAAGACCCCACCGGGGAGCTGTTTTTT.

This clonotype showed up many times. The chain has TRBV20-1 and TRBJ2-5; D is possibly TRBD1 or TRBD2 (6 bases each). The V end lost 4 bases, the J end lost 3 bases, and 15 bases lay between the germline ends. Germline values: CDR1 DFQATT, CDR2 SNEGSKA (reference sequence). This CDR3 is 14 amino acids long. The CDR3 DNA is TGCAGTGCTACGCCCCGGGGGCGGGAAGAGACCCAGTACTTC. Its protein is CSATPRGREETQYF.

V gene TRBV27 combines with J gene TRBJ1-5, with 7 nucleotides matching TRBD1. The CDR3 extends over 14 amino acids. Germline loops: CDR1 MNHEY, CDR2 SMNVEV (reference sequence). V dropped 4 bases and J dropped 4; count of bases not matched to a gene: 4. Here the CDR3 reads CASSSTGFNQPQHF. The CDR3 DNA reads as TGTGCCAGCAGTTCGACAGGGTTTAATCAGCCCCAGCATTTT.

This clonotype was seen a handful of times. The CDR3 reads CASSPRFDRGLANEKLFF. DNA for the CDR3: TGTGCCAGCAGCCCTCGCTTTGACAGGGGTCTAGCAAATGAAAAACTGTTTTTT. This chain joins TRBV7-9 and TRBJ1-4, with 8 bases matching TRBD1. The junction had 16 bases not matched to a gene; V was cut back by 5 bases and J by 5 bases. The CDR3 contains 18 residues. CDR1 and CDR2 from the germline V gene are SEHNR and FQNEAQ (reference sequence).

The chain is built from TRBV6-1 and TRBJ2-5; TRBD2 agrees at 8 bases. Germline lookup yields CDR1 MNHNS and CDR2 SASEGT. The CDR3 runs to 17 residues. Trimming took 2 bases from V and 1 from J; bases not matched to a gene: 9. The CDR3 spells CASSEYWVAGLQETQYF. The CDR3 nucleotides are TGTGCCAGCAGTGAATATTGGGTAGCGGGGCTCCAAGAGACCCAGTACTTC.

The chain employs TRBV5-4 and TRBJ1-6; TRBD1 is a possible D gene (6 bases). This CDR3 comprises 16 residues. Germline CDR1 is SGHNT and CDR2 is YYREEE (reference sequence). With 5 bases removed from V and 6 bases from J, the gap between germline ends came to 18 bases. The CDR3 spells CASRTMGAPANSPLHF. CDR3 coding DNA: TGTGCCAGCAGGACGATGGGGGCTCCTGCTAATTCACCCCTCCACTTT.

The rearrangement links TRBV3-1 to TRBJ1-2; 7 nucleotides line up with TRBD1. The CDR3 is 16 amino acids. Unmatched junction bases numbered 13, after V lost 3 bases and J lost 6 bases. Germline V gene data show CDR1 as LGHDT and CDR2 as YNNKEL (reference sequence). This CDR3 reads CASSHDFRTGRDGYTF. The CDR3 DNA reads TGTGCCAGCAGCCACGATTTTCGGACAGGTCGAGATGGCTACACCTTC.

This rearrangement joins TRBV6-2 or TRBV6-3 to TRBJ1-2; D is uncertain. The CDR3 is 11 amino acids. Trimming pared 7 bases from V and 2 bases from J, leaving 5 bases between. Germline CDR1 is MNHEY and CDR2 is SVGEGT. CDR3 region: CASMSNYGYTF. CDR3 in DNA: TGTGCCAGCATGTCCAACTATGGCTACACCTTC.

The V gene is TRBV7-2, the J gene TRBJ2-7; perhaps TRBD1 as D (5 bases). Deletions cut 2 bases from V and 0 bases from J, with 11 bases between. Germline lookup yields CDR1 SGHTA and CDR2 FQGNSA. The CDR3 sequence is 15 residues long. The CDR3 sequence is CASSLRQGDSYEQYF. The DNA of the CDR3 is TGTGCCAGCAGCTTAAGGCAAGGGGACTCCTACGAGCAGTACTTC.

This rearrangement joins TRBV6-2 or TRBV6-3 to TRBJ2-7; 9 bases fit TRBD1. The germline CDR1 and CDR2 sequences are MNHEY and SVGEGT. The CDR3 runs to 14 residues. The junction had 2 bases not matched to a gene; V was cut back by 5 bases and J by 0 bases. This chain's CDR3 is CASSGTGNSYEQYF. The CDR3, as DNA: TGTGCCAGCAGTGGGACAGGGAACTCCTACGAGCAGTACTTC.

This rearrangement joins TRBV5-5 to TRBJ1-4; perhaps TRBD1 as D (5 bases). The germline V gene has CDR1 SGHKS and CDR2 YYEKEE (reference sequence). This CDR3 spans 15 amino acids. V lost 3 bases and J lost 9, with 18 bases in between. Here the CDR3 DNA reads TGTGCCAGCAGCTCGGGGCCATGGGGATCGCAAAAACTGTTTTTT. Its translation is CASSSGPWGSQKLFF.